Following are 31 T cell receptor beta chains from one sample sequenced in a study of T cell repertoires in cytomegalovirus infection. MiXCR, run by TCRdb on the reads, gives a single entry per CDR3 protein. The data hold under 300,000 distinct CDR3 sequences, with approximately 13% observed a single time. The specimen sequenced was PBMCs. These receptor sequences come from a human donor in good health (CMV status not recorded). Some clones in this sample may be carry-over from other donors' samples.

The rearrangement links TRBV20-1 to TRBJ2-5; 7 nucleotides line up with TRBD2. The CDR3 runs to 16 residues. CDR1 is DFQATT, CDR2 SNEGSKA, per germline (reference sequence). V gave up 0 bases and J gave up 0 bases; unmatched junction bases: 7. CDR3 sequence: CSARDFLAAYQETQYF. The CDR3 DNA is TGCAGTGCTAGAGATTTCCTAGCGGCATACCAAGAGACCCAGTACTTC.

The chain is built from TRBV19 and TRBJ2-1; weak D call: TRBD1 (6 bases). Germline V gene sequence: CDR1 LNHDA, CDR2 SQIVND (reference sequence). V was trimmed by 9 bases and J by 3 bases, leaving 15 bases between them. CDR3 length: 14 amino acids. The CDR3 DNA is TGTGCCAGCAACAGGGACGGAAGCTACAATGAGCAGTTCTTC. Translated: CASNRDGSYNEQFF. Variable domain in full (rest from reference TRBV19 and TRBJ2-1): DGGITQSPKYLFRKEGQNVTLSCEQNLNHDAMYWYRQDPGQGLRLIYYSQIVNDFQKGDIAEGYSVSREKKESFPLTVTSAQKNPTAFYLCASNRDGSYNEQFFGPGTRLTVL.

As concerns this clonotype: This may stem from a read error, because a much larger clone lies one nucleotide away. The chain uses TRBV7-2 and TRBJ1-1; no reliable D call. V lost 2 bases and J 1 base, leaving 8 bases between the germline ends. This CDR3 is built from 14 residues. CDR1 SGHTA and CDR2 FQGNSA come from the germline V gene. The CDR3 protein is CASSLWAGNTEAFF. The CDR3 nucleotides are TGTGCCAGCAGCTTATGGGCGGGGAACACTGAAGCTTTCTTT. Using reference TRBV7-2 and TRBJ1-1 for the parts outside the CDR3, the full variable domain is GAGVSQSPSNKVTEKGKDVELRCDPISGHTALYWYRQSLGQGLEFLIYFQGNSAPDKSGLPSDRFSAERTGGSVSTLTIQRTQQEDSAVYLCASSLWAGNTEAFFGQGTRLTVV.

CDR3 in amino acids: CASGLTETYEQYF. The CDR3 DNA follows: TGTGCCAGCGGGTTGACAGAGACCTACGAGCAGTACTTC. V gene TRBV7-9 combines with J gene TRBJ2-7, with D maybe TRBD1 (5 bases). Germline V gives CDR1 SEHNR, CDR2 FQNEAQ (reference sequence). Trimming removed 8 bases at V and 2 bases at J, with 13 bases between. This CDR3 contains 13 residues.

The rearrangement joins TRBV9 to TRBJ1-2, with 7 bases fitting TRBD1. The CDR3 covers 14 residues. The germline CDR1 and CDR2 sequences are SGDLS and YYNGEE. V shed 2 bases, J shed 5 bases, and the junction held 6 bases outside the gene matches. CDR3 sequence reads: CASSVDRDLYGYTF. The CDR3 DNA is TGTGCCAGCAGCGTCGACAGGGATTTATATGGCTACACCTTC.

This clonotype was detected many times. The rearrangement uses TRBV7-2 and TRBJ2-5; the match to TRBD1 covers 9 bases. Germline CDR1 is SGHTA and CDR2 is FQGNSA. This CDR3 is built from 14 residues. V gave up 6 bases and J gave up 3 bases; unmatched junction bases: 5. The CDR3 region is CASRPGQGKETQYF. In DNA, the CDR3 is TGTGCCAGCAGACCGGGACAGGGTAAAGAGACCCAGTACTTC. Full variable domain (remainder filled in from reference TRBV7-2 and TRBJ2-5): GAGVSQSPSNKVTEKGKDVELRCDPISGHTALYWYRQSLGQGLEFLIYFQGNSAPDKSGLPSDRFSAERTGGSVSTLTIQRTQQEDSAVYLCASRPGQGKETQYFGPGTRLLVL.

CDR3 nucleotides: TGCAGCGTTGAAGTAGAGGGATATGGCTACACCTTC. This gives the protein CSVEVEGYGYTF. The V gene is TRBV29-1, the J gene TRBJ1-2, with D uncertain. V gave up 1 base and J gave up 5 bases, with 8 bases separating them. This CDR3 comprises 12 residues. Per the germline V gene, CDR1 is SQVTM and CDR2 is ANQGSEA. The complete variable domain, with remaining parts taken from reference TRBV29-1 and TRBJ1-2, reads SAVISQKPSRDICQRGTSLTIQCQVDSQVTMMFWYRQQPGQSLTLIATANQGSEATYESGFVIDKFPISRPNLTFSTLTVSNMSPEDSSIYLCSVEVEGYGYTFGSGTRLTVV.

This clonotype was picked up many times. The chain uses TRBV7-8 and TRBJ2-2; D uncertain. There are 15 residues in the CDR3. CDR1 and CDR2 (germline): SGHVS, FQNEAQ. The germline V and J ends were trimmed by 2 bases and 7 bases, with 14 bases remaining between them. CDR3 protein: CASSLLSGSGGELFF. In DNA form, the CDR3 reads TGTGCCAGCAGCTTACTTTCCGGGTCCGGCGGGGAGCTGTTTTTT.

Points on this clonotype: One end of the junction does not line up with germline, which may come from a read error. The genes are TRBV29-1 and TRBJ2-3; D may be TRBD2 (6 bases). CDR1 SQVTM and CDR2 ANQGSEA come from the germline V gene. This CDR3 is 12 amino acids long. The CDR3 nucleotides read TGCAGCGGGGCAACTAGCAAAGATACGCAGTATTTT. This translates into CSGATSKDTQYF.

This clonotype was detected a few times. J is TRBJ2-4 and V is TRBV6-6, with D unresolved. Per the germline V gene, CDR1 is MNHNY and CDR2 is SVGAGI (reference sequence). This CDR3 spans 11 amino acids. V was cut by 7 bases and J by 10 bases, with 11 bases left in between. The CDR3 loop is CASTAGLIQYF. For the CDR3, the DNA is TGTGCCAGCACTGCAGGTCTAATTCAGTACTTC.

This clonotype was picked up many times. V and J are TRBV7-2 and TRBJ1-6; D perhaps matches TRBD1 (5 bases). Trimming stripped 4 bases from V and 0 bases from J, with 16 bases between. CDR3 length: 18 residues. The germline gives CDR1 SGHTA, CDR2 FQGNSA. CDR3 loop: CASSSFGTASSYNSPLHF. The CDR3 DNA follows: TGTGCCAGCAGCTCATTTGGGACGGCGAGCTCCTATAATTCACCCCTCCACTTT.

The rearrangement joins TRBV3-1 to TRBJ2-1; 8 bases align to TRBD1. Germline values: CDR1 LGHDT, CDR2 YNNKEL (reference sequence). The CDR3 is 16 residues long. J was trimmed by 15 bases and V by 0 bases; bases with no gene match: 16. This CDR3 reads CASSQDLGDRMGWRFF. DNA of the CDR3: TGTGCCAGCAGCCAAGATCTAGGGGACAGGATGGGATGGAGGTTCTTC.

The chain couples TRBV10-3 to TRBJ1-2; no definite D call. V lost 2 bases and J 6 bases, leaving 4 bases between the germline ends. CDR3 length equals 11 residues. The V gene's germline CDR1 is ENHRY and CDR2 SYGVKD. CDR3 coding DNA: TGTGCCATCAGTGAGCGTGATGGCTACACCTTC. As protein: CAISERDGYTF.

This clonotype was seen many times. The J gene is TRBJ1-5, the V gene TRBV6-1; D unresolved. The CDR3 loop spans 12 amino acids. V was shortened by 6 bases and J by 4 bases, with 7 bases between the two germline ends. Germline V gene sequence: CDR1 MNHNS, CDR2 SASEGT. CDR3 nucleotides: TGTGCCAGCAGCACAGCTAATCAGCCCCAGCATTTT. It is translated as CASSTANQPQHF.

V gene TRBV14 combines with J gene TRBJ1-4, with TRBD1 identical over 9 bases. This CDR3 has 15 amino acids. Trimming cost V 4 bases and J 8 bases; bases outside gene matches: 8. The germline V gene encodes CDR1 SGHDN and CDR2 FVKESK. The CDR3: CASSPTGTGNEKLFF. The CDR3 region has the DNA TGTGCCAGCAGCCCCACCGGGACAGGGAACGAAAAACTGTTTTTT.

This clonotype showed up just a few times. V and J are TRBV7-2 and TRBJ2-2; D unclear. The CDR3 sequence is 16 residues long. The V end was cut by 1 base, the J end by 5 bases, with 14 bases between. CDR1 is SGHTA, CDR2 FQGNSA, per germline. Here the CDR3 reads CASSLGTQLGTGELFF. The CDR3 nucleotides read TGTGCCAGCAGCTTAGGAACTCAATTGGGTACCGGGGAGCTGTTTTTT. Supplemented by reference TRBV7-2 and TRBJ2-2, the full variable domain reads GAGVSQSPSNKVTEKGKDVELRCDPISGHTALYWYRQSLGQGLEFLIYFQGNSAPDKSGLPSDRFSAERTGGSVSTLTIQRTQQEDSAVYLCASSLGTQLGTGELFFGEGSRLTVL.

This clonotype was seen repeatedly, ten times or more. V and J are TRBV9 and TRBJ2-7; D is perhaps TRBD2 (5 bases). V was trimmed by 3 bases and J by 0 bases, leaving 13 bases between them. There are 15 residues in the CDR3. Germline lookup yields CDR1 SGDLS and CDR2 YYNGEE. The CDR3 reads CASSGSLEASYEQYF. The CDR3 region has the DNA TGTGCCAGCAGCGGTTCACTAGAGGCCTCCTACGAGCAGTACTTC.

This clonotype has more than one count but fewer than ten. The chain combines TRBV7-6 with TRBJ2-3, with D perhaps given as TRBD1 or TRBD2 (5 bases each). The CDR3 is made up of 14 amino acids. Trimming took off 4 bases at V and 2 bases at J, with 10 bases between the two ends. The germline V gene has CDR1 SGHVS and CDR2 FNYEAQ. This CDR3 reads CASSSGTSTDTQYF. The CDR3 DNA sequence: TGTGCCAGCAGCTCAGGGACCTCCACAGATACGCAGTATTTT.

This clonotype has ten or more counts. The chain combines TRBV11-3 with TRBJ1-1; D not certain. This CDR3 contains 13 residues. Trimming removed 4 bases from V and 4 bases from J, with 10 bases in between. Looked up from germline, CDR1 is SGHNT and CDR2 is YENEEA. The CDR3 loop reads CASSYGVGTEAFF. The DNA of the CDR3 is TGTGCCAGCAGCTACGGAGTGGGCACTGAAGCTTTCTTT.

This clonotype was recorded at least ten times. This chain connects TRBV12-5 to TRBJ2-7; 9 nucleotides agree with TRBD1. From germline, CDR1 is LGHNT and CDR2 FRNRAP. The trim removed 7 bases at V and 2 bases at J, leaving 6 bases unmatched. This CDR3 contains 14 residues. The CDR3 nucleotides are TGTGCTAGTGCCTCCGGGACAGGGCCCTACGAGCAGTACTTC. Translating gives CASASGTGPYEQYF.

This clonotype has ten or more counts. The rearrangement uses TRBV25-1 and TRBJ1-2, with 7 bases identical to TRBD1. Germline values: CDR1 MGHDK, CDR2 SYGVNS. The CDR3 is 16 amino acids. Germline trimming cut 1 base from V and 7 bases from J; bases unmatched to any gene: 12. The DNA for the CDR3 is TGTGCCAGCAGTGAATCGCCGAGACAGGGAAATTCTGGCTACACCTTC. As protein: CASSESPRQGNSGYTF.

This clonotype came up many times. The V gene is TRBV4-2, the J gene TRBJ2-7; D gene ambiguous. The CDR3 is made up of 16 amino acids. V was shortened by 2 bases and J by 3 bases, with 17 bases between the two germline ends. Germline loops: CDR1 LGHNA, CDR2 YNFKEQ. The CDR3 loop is CASSQKPHGVDYEQYF. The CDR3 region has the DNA TGTGCCAGCAGCCAAAAGCCCCACGGAGTGGACTACGAGCAGTACTTC.

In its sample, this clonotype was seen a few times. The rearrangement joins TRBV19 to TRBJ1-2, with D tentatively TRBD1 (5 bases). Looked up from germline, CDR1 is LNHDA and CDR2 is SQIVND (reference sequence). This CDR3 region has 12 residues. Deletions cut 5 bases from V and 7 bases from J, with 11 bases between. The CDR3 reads CASSPRGAGYTF. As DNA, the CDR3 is TGTGCCAGTAGTCCCCGGGGCGCTGGCTACACCTTC.

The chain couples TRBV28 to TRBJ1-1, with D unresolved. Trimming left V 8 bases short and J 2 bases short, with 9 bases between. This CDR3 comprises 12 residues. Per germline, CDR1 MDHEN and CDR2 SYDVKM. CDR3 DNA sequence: TGTGCCAGCGCGTCCCCCAACACTGAAGCTTTCTTT. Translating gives CASASPNTEAFF.

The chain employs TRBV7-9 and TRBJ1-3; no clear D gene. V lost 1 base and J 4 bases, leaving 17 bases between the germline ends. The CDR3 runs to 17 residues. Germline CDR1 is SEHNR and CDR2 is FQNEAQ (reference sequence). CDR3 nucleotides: TGTGCCAGCAGCTTAGATGTAACCCGGGGAAGAGGAAACACCATATATTTT. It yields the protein CASSLDVTRGRGNTIYF.

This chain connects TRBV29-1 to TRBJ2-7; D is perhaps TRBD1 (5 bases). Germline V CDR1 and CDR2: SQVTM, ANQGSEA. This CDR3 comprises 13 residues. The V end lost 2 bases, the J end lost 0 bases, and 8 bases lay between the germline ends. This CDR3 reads CSVEKGDSYEQYF. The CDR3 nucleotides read TGCAGCGTTGAAAAAGGGGACTCCTACGAGCAGTACTTC.

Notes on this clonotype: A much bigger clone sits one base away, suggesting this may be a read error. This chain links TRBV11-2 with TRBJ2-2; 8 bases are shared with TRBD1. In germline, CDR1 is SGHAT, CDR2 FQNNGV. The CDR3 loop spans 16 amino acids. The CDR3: CASSLRQGRNIGELFF. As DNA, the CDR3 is TGTGCCAGCAGCTTAAGACAGGGGCGCAACATCGGGGAGCTGTTTTTT.

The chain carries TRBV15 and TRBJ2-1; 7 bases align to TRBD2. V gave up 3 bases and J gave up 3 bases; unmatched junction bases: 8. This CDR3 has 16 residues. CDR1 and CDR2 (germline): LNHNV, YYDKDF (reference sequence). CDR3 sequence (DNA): TGTGCCACCAGCAGGGAGGTGCCTAGCGGCTACAATGAGCAGTTCTTC. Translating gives CATSREVPSGYNEQFF.

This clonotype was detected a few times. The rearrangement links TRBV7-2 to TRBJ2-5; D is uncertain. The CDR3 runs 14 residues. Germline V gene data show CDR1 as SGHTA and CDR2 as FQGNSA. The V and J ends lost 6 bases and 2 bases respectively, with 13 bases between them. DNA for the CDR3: TGTGCCAGCAGTACCGGACCAGGACAAGAGACCCAGTACTTC. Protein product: CASSTGPGQETQYF.

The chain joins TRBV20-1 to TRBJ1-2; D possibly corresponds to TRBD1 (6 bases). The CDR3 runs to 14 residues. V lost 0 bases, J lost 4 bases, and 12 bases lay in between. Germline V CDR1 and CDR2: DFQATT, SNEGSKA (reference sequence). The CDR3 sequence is CSARERTAPYGYTF. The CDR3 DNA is TGCAGTGCTAGAGAGAGGACAGCTCCCTATGGCTACACCTTC.

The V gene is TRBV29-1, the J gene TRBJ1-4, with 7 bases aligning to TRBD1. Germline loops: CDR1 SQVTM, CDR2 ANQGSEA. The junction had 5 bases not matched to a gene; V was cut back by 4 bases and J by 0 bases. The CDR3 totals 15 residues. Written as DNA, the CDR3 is TGCAGCGTTGCTGGGACAGATGCAACTAATGAAAAACTGTTTTTT. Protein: CSVAGTDATNEKLFF.